This TCR beta chain was captured in a study of shared clonotypes between healthy human individuals. Study at large: Serving as donors were a couple of women and a few men, whose ages spanned 18 to 49.

This CDR3 is built from 16 residues. The trim removed 5 bases at V and 5 bases at J, leaving 14 bases unmatched. Per germline, CDR1 MNHEY and CDR2 SMNVEV (reference sequence). Broader study findings: Owing to a small donor count, the genetic and exposure-history diversity represented was limited. In contrast to clonotypes shared by all four donors, non-shared clonotypes had lower generation probabilities.

This clone was counted a few times. Antigen unknown. Deep-level assay runs were performed. The table came from immunoSEQ multiplex PCR; TCRdb's copy has only in-frame clones and leaves some out. The sample has some 700,000 clones; 90% are singletons. This sequence originates from a man between 18 and 35 years old in good health. Some clones in this sample may be carry-over from other donors' samples. Material for sequencing was memory CD8+ T cells from PBMCs. The subset: CD45RO+ cells pooled with CCR7-negative TemRA cells. V gene TRBV27 combines with J gene TRBJ1-1, with 7 bases fitting TRBD1. The CDR3 is CASSTRQGQVGTEAFF. DNA of the CDR3: TGTGCCAGCAGTACCAGACAGGGTCAAGTGGGAACTGAAGCTTTCTTT.